Each of the 27 T cell receptor beta chains below was sequenced from the same sample in a study of blood T cell repertoires in COVID-19. Clones were read by immunoSEQ multiplex PCR, and TCRdb kept only the in-frame ones, dropping some. The table lists around 100,000 clones, roughly 90% of them singletons. The sequencing sample was made of peripheral blood. Every receptor here comes from a human donor with active COVID-19. The donor label of this sample is uncertain.

The chain links TRBV14 to TRBJ2-7, with 10 bases matching TRBD2. V was pared by 1 base and J by 3 bases, with 0 bases of the junction left unmatched. Germline V lookup: CDR1 SGHDN, CDR2 FVKESK. The CDR3 sequence is 14 residues long. CDR3 coding DNA: TGTGCCAGCAGCCAAGGACTAGCGGGCTACGAGCAGTACTTC. This gives the protein CASSQGLAGYEQYF. Filled out from reference TRBV14 and TRBJ2-7, the complete variable domain reads EAGVTQFPSHSVIEKGQTVTLRCDPISGHDNLYWYRRVMGKEIKFLLHFVKESKQDESGMPNNRFLAERTGGTYSTLKVQPAELEDSGVYFCASSQGLAGYEQYFGPGTRLTVT.

The J gene is TRBJ2-5, the V gene TRBV3-1 (or the pseudogene TRBV3-2); 12 nucleotides match TRBD2. The CDR3 has 17 residues. Losses at the gene ends were 1 base for V and 5 bases for J; bases not matched to a gene: 8. Germline V lookup: CDR1 LGHDT, CDR2 YNNKEL (reference sequence). The CDR3 reads CASSQGPGLAGSETQYF. CDR3 coding DNA: TGTGCCAGCAGCCAAGGCCCGGGACTAGCGGGCAGCGAGACCCAGTACTTC.

This chain connects TRBV7-9 to TRBJ2-1, with TRBD2 matching over 10 bases. The CDR3 has 15 amino acids. V lost 0 bases to trimming and J lost 7 bases; unmatched junction nucleotides: 3. The germline gives CDR1 SEHNR, CDR2 FQNEAQ (reference sequence). CDR3 sequence (DNA): TGTGCCAGCAGCTTAGCGCTAGCGGGGGAAAATGAGCAGTTCTTC. This encodes CASSLALAGENEQFF.

This clone was seen just once. The gene calls are TRBV11-1 and TRBJ2-5; tentatively, D is TRBD2 (6 bases). Germline V gene sequence: CDR1 SGHAT, CDR2 FQDESV (reference sequence). Trimming left V 3 bases short and J 5 bases short, with 13 bases between. The CDR3 covers 14 residues. CDR3: CASSLPGDAETQYF. CDR3 coding DNA: TGTGCCAGCAGCTTGCCGGGGGATGCGGAGACCCAGTACTTC.

This chain connects TRBV14 to TRBJ1-6; tentative D call: TRBD1 (5 bases). The CDR3 has 13 amino acids. CDR1 and CDR2 (germline): SGHDN, FVKESK. The V end lost 1 base, the J end lost 10 bases, and 8 bases lay between the germline ends. CDR3 protein: CASSQGWGSPLHF. The CDR3 DNA reads TGTGCCAGCAGCCAAGGGTGGGGCTCACCCCTCCACTTT.

The CDR3 region is CASSIDYLAYEQYF. Here the CDR3 DNA reads TGTGCCAGTAGTATAGATTACCTAGCCTACGAGCAGTACTTC. The chain employs TRBV19 and TRBJ2-7; D is ambiguous. Trimming took off 0 bases at V and 2 bases at J, with 8 bases between the two ends. The CDR3 has 14 residues. Germline values: CDR1 LNHDA, CDR2 SQIVND (reference sequence).

The CDR3 here is CASSYQGVEQYF. The CDR3 DNA is TGTGCCAGCAGCTATCAGGGGGTCGAGCAGTACTTC. V and J are TRBV7-6 and TRBJ2-7; 7 bases match TRBD1. V was clipped by 4 bases and J by 6 bases; unmatched bases: 3. Germline CDR1 is SGHVS and CDR2 is FNYEAQ. The CDR3 totals 12 residues.

The rearrangement uses TRBV9 and TRBJ1-4; TRBD1 is a possible D gene (6 bases). V lost 0 bases to trimming and J lost 2 bases, with 8 bases between them. Germline CDR1 and CDR2: SGDLS and YYNGEE. There are 15 residues in the CDR3. The CDR3 here is CASSVVGGTNEKLFF. The CDR3 nucleotides read TGTGCCAGCAGCGTAGTAGGGGGTACTAATGAAAAACTGTTTTTT.

The chain couples TRBV5-1 to TRBJ1-6, with 7 bases fitting TRBD1. The CDR3 sequence is 17 residues long. Losses at the gene ends were 2 bases for V and 4 bases for J; bases not matched to a gene: 9. Germline CDR1 is SGHRS and CDR2 is YFSETQ. CDR3 sequence reads: CASSFDPGTAYNSPLHF. The DNA for the CDR3 is TGCGCCAGCAGCTTTGATCCTGGGACAGCTTATAATTCACCCCTCCACTTT.

The J gene is TRBJ2-5, the V gene TRBV5-1, with a tentative D call TRBD1 (5 bases). The CDR3 runs to 17 residues. From germline, CDR1 is SGHRS and CDR2 YFSETQ. V dropped 4 bases and J dropped 5 bases, with 24 bases sitting between them. CDR3 nucleotide sequence: TGCGCCAGCAGCCCCGTTAGTGGTCCGTCCTCAGGGGAGACCCAGTACTTC. This encodes CASSPVSGPSSGETQYF.

V and J are TRBV3-1 (or the pseudogene TRBV3-2) and TRBJ1-4; TRBD1 aligns across 9 bases. V shed 3 bases and J 8 bases; nucleotides not matched to a gene: 4. The germline V gene has CDR1 LGHDT and CDR2 YNNKEL (reference sequence). The CDR3 covers 14 residues. The DNA for the CDR3 is TGTGCCAGCAGCCAGGGACAGGGACCCGAAAAACTGTTTTTT. Amino acid sequence: CASSQGQGPEKLFF.

J is TRBJ1-2 and V is TRBV7-2; 7 bases line up with TRBD1. The CDR3 spans 17 residues. After removal of 0 bases from V and 1 base from J, the junction contained 8 bases not matched to a gene. Germline V gives CDR1 SGHTA, CDR2 FQGNSA. Written as DNA, the CDR3 is TGTGCCAGCAGCTTAGCGCCCCTCGGACAGGTTAACTATGGCTACACCTTC. Its protein product is CASSLAPLGQVNYGYTF.

This rearrangement joins TRBV5-1 to TRBJ2-3, with 7 bases identical to TRBD1. Trimming cost V 5 bases and J 2 bases; bases outside gene matches: 5. Germline assignment: CDR1 SGHRS and CDR2 YFSETQ. There are 14 residues in the CDR3. CDR3 residues: CASSRDRYTDTQYF. CDR3 in DNA: TGCGCCAGCAGTCGGGACAGATACACAGATACGCAGTATTTT.

The chain has TRBV4-1 and TRBJ1-2; 8 nucleotides match TRBD1. This CDR3 is 17 amino acids long. Looked up from germline, CDR1 is MGHRA and CDR2 is YSYEKL. V lost 3 bases to trimming and J lost 2 bases; unmatched junction nucleotides: 11. The CDR3 reads CASSHLGQGNPNYGYTF. In DNA form, the CDR3 reads TGCGCCAGCAGCCACCTCGGACAGGGAAACCCAAACTATGGCTACACCTTC.

The CDR3 region has the DNA TGTGCCATCAGAGATACTAGCGGGGCTAATGGTACGCAGTATTTT. This codes for CAIRDTSGANGTQYF. The V call is TRBV10-3, the J call TRBJ2-3; 10 positions match TRBD2. The CDR3 extends over 15 amino acids. V was pared by 6 bases and J by 8 bases, with 11 bases of the junction left unmatched. Germline assignment: CDR1 ENHRY and CDR2 SYGVKD.

This chain links TRBV18 with TRBJ1-5, with 8 nucleotides matching TRBD1. With V trimmed by 3 bases and J by 5 bases, 9 bases remained unmatched. Germline-derived CDR1 and CDR2 are KGHSH and LQKENI. The CDR3 is 16 amino acids. The CDR3 DNA sequence: TGTGCCAGCTCACCGACAGGGGCGCGAGGGTATCAGCCCCAGCATTTT. The encoded protein is CASSPTGARGYQPQHF.

The chain employs TRBV6-5 and TRBJ2-7, with D perhaps TRBD1 (6 bases). This CDR3 is 14 amino acids long. Germline assignment: CDR1 MNHEY and CDR2 SVGAGI. The ends were cut back, 1 base at V and 1 base at J, with 8 bases in the middle. Here the CDR3 DNA reads TGTGCCAGCAGTTACTTTGGACAGTCCTACGAGCAGTACTTC. Its protein is CASSYFGQSYEQYF.

This chain connects TRBV2 to TRBJ1-1, with TRBD1 matching over 7 bases. There are 17 residues in the CDR3. Germline assignment: CDR1 SNHLY and CDR2 FYNNEI. Trimming took 2 bases from V and 0 from J; bases not matched to a gene: 9. The CDR3 reads CASSEPDRARMNTEAFF. DNA of the CDR3: TGTGCCAGCAGTGAACCCGACAGGGCGCGGATGAACACTGAAGCTTTCTTT. Combining the CDR3 with reference TRBV2 and TRBJ1-1 gives the whole variable domain EPEVTQTPSHQVTQMGQEVILRCVPISNHLYFYWYRQILGQKVEFLVSFYNNEISEKSEIFDDQFSVERPDGSNFTLKIRSTKLEDSAMYFCASSEPDRARMNTEAFFGQGTRLTVV.

The chain combines TRBV23-1 with TRBJ2-1; 11 bases are shared with TRBD1. TRBV23-1 is an open reading frame whose function is uncertain. The J segment lost 3 bases and the V segment lost 1 base, leaving 8 bases of the junction unmatched. The length of the CDR3 is 18 residues. The CDR3 reads CASSQFHRDRGFYNEQFF. The CDR3 bases are TGCGCCAGCAGTCAATTCCACCGGGACAGGGGGTTCTACAATGAGCAGTTCTTC.

The chain employs TRBV5-1 and TRBJ2-3; the D is unclear. V was shortened by 0 bases and J by 1 base, with 6 bases between the two germline ends. This CDR3 has 14 residues. Germline V gives CDR1 SGHRS, CDR2 YFSETQ. The CDR3 DNA is TGCGCCAGCAGCTTGGCTATGGGCACAGATACGCAGTATTTT. Protein: CASSLAMGTDTQYF. The full variable domain, rest sourced from reference TRBV5-1 and TRBJ2-3, is KAGVTQTPRYLIKTRGQQVTLSCSPISGHRSVSWYQQTPGQGLQFLFEYFSETQRNKGNFPGRFSGRQFSNSRSEMNVSTLELGDSALYLCASSLAMGTDTQYFGPGTRLTVL.

The count of this clone is one. The chain combines TRBV15 with TRBJ2-1; 7 bases agree with TRBD2. Trimming removed 0 bases from V and 8 bases from J; junction bases left unmatched: 10. The CDR3 totals 16 residues. Germline V gene lookup returns CDR1 LNHNV and CDR2 YYDKDF (reference sequence). The CDR3 DNA is TGTGCCACCAGCAGAGAACCGGGACTAAATGCCTATGAGCAGTTCTTC. Its protein product is CATSREPGLNAYEQFF.

The genes are TRBV7-9 and TRBJ2-2; 7 bases are a match to TRBD1. V gave up 6 bases and J gave up 1 base; unmatched junction bases: 5. CDR1 and CDR2 from the germline V gene are SEHNR and FQNEAQ (reference sequence). The CDR3 runs 15 residues. The CDR3 sequence is CASSTGQVNTGELFF. CDR3 nucleotides: TGTGCCAGCAGTACCGGACAGGTGAACACCGGGGAGCTGTTTTTT. The whole variable domain, remainder taken from reference TRBV7-9 and TRBJ2-2, is DTGVSQNPRHKITKRGQNVTFRCDPISEHNRLYWYRQTLGQGPEFLTYFQNEAQLEKSRLLSDRFSAERPKGSFSTLEIQRTEQGDSAMYLCASSTGQVNTGELFFGEGSRLTVL.

This chain connects TRBV19 to TRBJ1-4; D is possibly TRBD1 (5 bases). V was cut by 5 bases and J by 5 bases, with 9 bases left in between. The CDR3 totals 13 residues. Per the germline V gene, CDR1 is LNHDA and CDR2 is SQIVND (reference sequence). The CDR3 protein is CASSQSGNEKLFF. The CDR3 region has the DNA TGTGCCAGTAGTCAATCAGGGAATGAAAAACTGTTTTTT. Supplemented by reference TRBV19 and TRBJ1-4, the full variable domain reads DGGITQSPKYLFRKEGQNVTLSCEQNLNHDAMYWYRQDPGQGLRLIYYSQIVNDFQKGDIAEGYSVSREKKESFPLTVTSAQKNPTAFYLCASSQSGNEKLFFGSGTQLSVL.

The chain recombines TRBV11-2 with TRBJ2-2; perhaps TRBD1 as D (6 bases). The germline V gene has CDR1 SGHAT and CDR2 FQNNGV. The V gene lost 7 bases and the J gene lost 1 base, with 13 bases spanning the gap. The CDR3 runs 15 residues. DNA for the CDR3: TGTGCCAGCATCCTCAGGGGTCGGAACACCGGGGAGCTGTTTTTT. This translates into CASILRGRNTGELFF.

The V and J genes are TRBV7-2 and TRBJ1-3; tentative D call: TRBD1 (6 bases). Germline assignment: CDR1 SGHTA and CDR2 FQGNSA. CDR3 size: 15 residues. Trimming removed 4 bases from V and 8 bases from J, with 18 bases in between. The CDR3 nucleotides are TGTGCCAGCAGCTCTTTGGGGGCGTCGCGGGACACCATATATTTT. Its protein product is CASSSLGASRDTIYF.

The sample holds one count of this clone. The chain has TRBV6-5 and TRBJ2-1; D might be TRBD1 (5 bases). The CDR3 totals 13 residues. Germline V gene lookup returns CDR1 MNHEY and CDR2 SVGAGI. Trimming took 6 bases from V and 5 from J, leaving 11 bases between them. CDR3 sequence: CASRGAENNEQFF. Written as DNA, the CDR3 is TGTGCCAGCAGAGGGGCCGAAAACAATGAGCAGTTCTTC.

This clone was seen more than once but under ten times. The V call is TRBV19, the J call TRBJ2-3; no definite D call. This CDR3 is 13 amino acids long. Trimming pared 8 bases from V and 4 bases from J, leaving 13 bases between. Germline V lookup: CDR1 LNHDA, CDR2 SQIVND (reference sequence). The CDR3, as DNA: TGTGCCAGTTTAGACTCGTTCGCAGATACGCAGTATTTT. Encoded protein: CASLDSFADTQYF.